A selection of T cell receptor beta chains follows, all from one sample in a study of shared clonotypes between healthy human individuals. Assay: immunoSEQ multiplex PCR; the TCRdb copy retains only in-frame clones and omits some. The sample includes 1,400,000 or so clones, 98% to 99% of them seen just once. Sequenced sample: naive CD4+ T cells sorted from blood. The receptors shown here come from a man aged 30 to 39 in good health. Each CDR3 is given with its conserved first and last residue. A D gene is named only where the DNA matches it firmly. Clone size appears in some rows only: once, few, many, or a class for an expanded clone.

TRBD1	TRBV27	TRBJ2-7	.	CASRDRAKYF	TGTGCCAGCAGGGACAGGGCAAAGTACTTC
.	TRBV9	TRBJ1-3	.	CASSVVGGTIYF	TGTGCCAGCAGCGTAGTCGGCGGCACCATATATTTT
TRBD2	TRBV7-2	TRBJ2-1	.	CASSYGTSGSYEQFF	TGTGCCAGCAGCTACGGGACTAGCGGGAGTTATGAGCAGTTCTTC
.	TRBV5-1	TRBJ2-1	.	CASSLVRERTYNEQFF	TGCGCCAGCAGCTTGGTACGGGAGAGGACCTACAATGAGCAGTTCTTC
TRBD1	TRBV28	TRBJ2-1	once	CASSLDRGLGNRQFF	TGTGCCAGCAGTTTAGACAGGGGCCTAGGCAATAGGCAGTTCTTC
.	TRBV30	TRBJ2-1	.	CAWSVRRNNEQFF	TGTGCCTGGAGTGTACGAAGGAACAATGAGCAGTTCTTC
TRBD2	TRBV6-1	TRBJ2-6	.	CASSGPGLATTGANVLTF	TGTGCCAGCAGTGGACCTGGACTAGCTACGACTGGGGCCAACGTCCTGACTTTC
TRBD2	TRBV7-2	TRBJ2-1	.	CASSALTSGEFF	TGTGCCAGCAGCGCCCTGACTAGCGGGGAGTTCTTC
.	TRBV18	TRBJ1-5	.	CASSPRSGLGQPQHF	TGTGCCAGCTCACCACGGTCAGGGCTGGGTCAGCCCCAGCATTTT
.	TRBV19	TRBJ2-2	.	CASSISLGGRPGELFF	TGTGCCAGTAGTATATCCCTCGGGGGGCGCCCCGGGGAGCTGTTTTTT
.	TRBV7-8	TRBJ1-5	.	CASSLAKGGPLNQPQHF	TGTGCCAGCAGCTTAGCGAAAGGGGGGCCCTTAAATCAGCCCCAGCATTTT
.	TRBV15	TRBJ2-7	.	CATSREPLGPYEQYF	TGTGCCACCAGCAGAGAACCCCTGGGCCCCTACGAGCAGTACTTC
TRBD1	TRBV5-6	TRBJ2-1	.	CASSFRNLDRVVYNEQFF	TGTGCCAGCAGCTTCCGGAACCTGGACAGGGTAGTCTACAATGAGCAGTTCTTC
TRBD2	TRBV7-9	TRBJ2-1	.	CASSSILAGAYNEQFF	TGTGCCAGCAGCTCGATACTAGCGGGAGCCTACAATGAGCAGTTCTTC
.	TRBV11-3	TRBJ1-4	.	CASSKRAVDEKLFF	TGTGCCAGCAGCAAAAGGGCGGTAGATGAAAAACTGTTTTTT
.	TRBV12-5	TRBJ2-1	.	CASGFYNEQFF	TGTGCTAGTGGTTTTTACAATGAGCAGTTCTTC
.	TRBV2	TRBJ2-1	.	CAIPTASSYNEQFF	TGTGCCATTCCAACAGCCAGCTCCTACAATGAGCAGTTCTTC
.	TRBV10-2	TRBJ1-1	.	CASSEPSNTEAFF	TGCGCCAGCAGTGAGCCTTCCAACACTGAAGCTTTCTTT
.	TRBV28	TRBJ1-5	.	CASSLGGPQPQHF	TGTGCCAGCAGTTTGGGGGGGCCTCAGCCCCAGCATTTT
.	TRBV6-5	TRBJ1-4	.	CASRQTNEKLFF	TGTGCCAGCCGACAGACTAATGAAAAACTGTTTTTT
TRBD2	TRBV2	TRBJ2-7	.	CASSSPGGTSGYEQYF	TGTGCCAGCAGTTCCCCCGGTGGGACTAGCGGCTACGAGCAGTACTTC
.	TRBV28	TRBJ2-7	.	CASSYLGPKNYEQYF	TGTGCCAGCAGTTACCTCGGACCGAAAAACTACGAGCAGTACTTC
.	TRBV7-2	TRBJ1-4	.	CASSLAWSSASEKLFF	TGTGCCAGCAGCTTAGCGTGGTCATCTGCGAGCGAAAAACTGTTTTTT
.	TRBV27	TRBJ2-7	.	CASSIRDTSYEQYF	TGTGCCAGCAGCATTCGGGACACTTCCTACGAGCAGTACTTC
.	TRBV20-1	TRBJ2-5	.	CSAYYQETQYF	TGCAGTGCCTATTACCAAGAGACCCAGTACTTC
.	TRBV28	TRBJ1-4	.	CASSPRGATNEKLFF	TGTGCCAGCAGTCCTAGGGGAGCAACTAATGAAAAACTGTTTTTT
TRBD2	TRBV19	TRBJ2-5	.	CASSIRLAGPVETQYF	TGTGCCAGTAGTATTCGACTAGCGGGCCCAGTGGAGACCCAGTACTTC
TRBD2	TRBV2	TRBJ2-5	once	CASSEVAGTQYF	TGTGCCAGCAGTGAAGTAGCGGGGACCCAGTACTTC
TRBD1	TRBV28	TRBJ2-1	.	CATEGQGTYNEQFF	TGTGCCACGGAGGGACAGGGGACCTACAATGAGCAGTTCTTC
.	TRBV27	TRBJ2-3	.	CASSVKWGDTQYF	TGTGCCAGCAGTGTGAAATGGGGAGATACGCAGTATTTT
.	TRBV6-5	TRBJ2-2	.	CASSPSTANTGELFF	TGTGCCAGCAGTCCATCGACCGCGAACACCGGGGAGCTGTTTTTT
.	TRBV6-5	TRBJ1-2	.	CASSLLTDRYGYTF	TGTGCCAGCAGTCTTTTGACAGACCGCTATGGCTACACCTTC
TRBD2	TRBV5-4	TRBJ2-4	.	CASSLAGLGLAKNIQYF	TGTGCCAGCAGCTTAGCGGGGCTAGGGCTAGCCAAAAACATTCAGTACTTC
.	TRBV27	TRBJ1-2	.	CASSPRGRLYGYTF	TGTGCCAGCAGTCCCAGGGGCCGCCTCTATGGCTACACCTTC